Shown below are 2 T cell receptor beta chains from a single sample sequenced in a study of CD8 T cells in ankylosing spondylitis. These TCRs' antigens remain unknown. Study results and caveats: A TCR beta motif of 7 or 8 highly homologous variants appeared characteristic of ankylosing spondylitis blood.

MiXCR was run by TCRdb on the 5' RACE reads, yielding one entry per CDR3 protein. Of some 220,000 distinct CDR3 sequences in the sample, 6% to 8% were seen once. Sequenced input: blood, either unsorted or a sorted T cell fraction (not recorded which). Receptor source: a male donor with ankylosing spondylitis.

At least ten counts were recorded for this clonotype. The V and J genes are TRBV4-3 and TRBJ2-3, with TRBD2 as a possible D gene (5 bases). The CDR3 contains 15 residues. Germline loops: CDR1 LGHNA, CDR2 YSLEER. Trimming removed 0 bases from V and 3 bases from J, with 10 bases in between. The CDR3 loop is CASSQDGGFTDTQYF. CDR3 in DNA: TGCGCCAGCAGCCAAGATGGAGGTTTTACAGATACGCAGTATTTT.

This clonotype was detected many times. The chain combines TRBV7-9 with TRBJ2-7; D unresolved. The CDR3 runs to 8 residues. V lost 5 bases, J lost 10 bases, and 3 bases lay in between. The germline CDR1 and CDR2 sequences are SEHNR and FQNEAQ (reference sequence). DNA for the CDR3: TGTGCCAGCAGCCCTCAGTACTTC. Translation: CASSPQYF.